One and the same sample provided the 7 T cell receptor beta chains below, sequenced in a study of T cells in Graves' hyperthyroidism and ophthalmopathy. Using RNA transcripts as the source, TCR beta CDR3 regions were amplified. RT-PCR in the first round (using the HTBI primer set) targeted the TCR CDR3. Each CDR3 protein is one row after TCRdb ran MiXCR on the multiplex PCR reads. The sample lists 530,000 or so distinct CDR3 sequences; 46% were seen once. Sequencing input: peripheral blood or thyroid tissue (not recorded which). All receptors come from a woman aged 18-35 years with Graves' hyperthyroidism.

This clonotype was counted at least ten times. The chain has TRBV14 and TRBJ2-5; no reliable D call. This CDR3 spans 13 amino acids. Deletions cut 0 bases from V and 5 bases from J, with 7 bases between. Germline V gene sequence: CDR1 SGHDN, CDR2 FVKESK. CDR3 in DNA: TGTGCCAGCAGCCAAGAAGTATATGAGACCCAGTACTTC. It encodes CASSQEVYETQYF.

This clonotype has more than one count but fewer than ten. DNA for the CDR3: TGTGCCAGCAGTTACGCGATGGTTCAGCCCCAGCATTTT. It yields the protein CASSYAMVQPQHF. The chain recombines TRBV6-2 or TRBV6-3 with TRBJ1-5; D unresolved. The CDR3 has 13 amino acids. Trimming took 2 bases from V and 6 from J, leaving 8 bases between them. Germline CDR1 reads MNHEY; CDR2 reads SVGEGT.

CDR3 region: CASAPYDRIINTGELFF. Written as DNA, the CDR3 is TGTGCTAGTGCCCCGTATGACAGGATTATTAACACCGGGGAGCTGTTTTTT. This sequence joins TRBV12-5 and TRBJ2-2; a weak D match, TRBD1 (6 bases). This CDR3 has 17 amino acids. V lost 7 bases and J 2 bases, leaving 20 bases between the germline ends. CDR1 is LGHNT and CDR2 is FRNRAP in the germline V gene.

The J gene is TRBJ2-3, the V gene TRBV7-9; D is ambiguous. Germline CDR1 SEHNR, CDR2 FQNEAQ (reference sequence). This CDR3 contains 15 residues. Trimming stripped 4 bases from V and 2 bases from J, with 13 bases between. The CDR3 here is CASSSELQSTDTQYF. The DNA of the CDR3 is TGTGCCAGCAGCTCCGAACTACAATCCACAGATACGCAGTATTTT.

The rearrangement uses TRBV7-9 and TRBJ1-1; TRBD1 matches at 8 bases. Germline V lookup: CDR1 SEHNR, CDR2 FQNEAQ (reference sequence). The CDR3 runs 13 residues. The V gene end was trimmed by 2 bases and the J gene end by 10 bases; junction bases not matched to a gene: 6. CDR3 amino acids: CASSLPTGAGAFF. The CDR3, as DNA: TGTGCCAGCAGCTTACCGACAGGGGCGGGAGCTTTCTTT.

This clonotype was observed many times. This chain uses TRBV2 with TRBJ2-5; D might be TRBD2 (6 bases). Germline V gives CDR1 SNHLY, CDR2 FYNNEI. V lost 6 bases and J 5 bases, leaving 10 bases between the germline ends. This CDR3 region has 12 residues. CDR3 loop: CASREGVETQYF. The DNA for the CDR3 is TGTGCCAGCAGGGAGGGCGTGGAGACCCAGTACTTC.

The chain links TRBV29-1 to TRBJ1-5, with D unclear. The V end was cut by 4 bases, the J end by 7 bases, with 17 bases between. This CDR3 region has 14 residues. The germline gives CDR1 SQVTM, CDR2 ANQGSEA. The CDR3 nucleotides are TGCAGCGTTGCGGGGAGCTCCTACGAGCAGCCCCAGCATTTT. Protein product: CSVAGSSYEQPQHF.